The 18 T cell receptor beta chains below were found in one sample sequenced in a study of blood T cell repertoires in COVID-19. Assay used: immunoSEQ multiplex PCR; TCRdb lists only in-frame clones, some missing. The sample has 250,000 to 300,000 clones; around nine tenths are singletons. Sequenced sample: peripheral blood. Source of these receptors: a woman aged 25 to 39 with COVID-19, enrolled during active disease.

This chain connects TRBV5-1 to TRBJ2-1, with D unclear. The CDR3 consists of 16 residues. Germline-derived CDR1 and CDR2 are SGHRS and YFSETQ. V gave up 4 bases and J gave up 3 bases, with 17 bases separating them. The CDR3 reads CASSLSSAELYNEQFF. In nucleotides, the CDR3 is TGCGCCAGCAGCCTCTCCAGTGCGGAACTCTACAATGAGCAGTTCTTC.

The rearrangement uses TRBV28 and TRBJ2-5, with 11 bases lining up with TRBD2. CDR1 and CDR2 from the germline V gene are MDHEN and SYDVKM. The CDR3 totals 18 residues. Trimming removed 6 bases from V and 3 bases from J; junction bases left unmatched: 15. The DNA of the CDR3 is TGTGCCAGCAGCTTTCCGCTCAAACTAGCGGGAGACGAAGAGACCCAGTACTTC. This gives the protein CASSFPLKLAGDEETQYF.

The chain joins TRBV3-1 (or the pseudogene TRBV3-2) to TRBJ2-3; D possibly corresponds to TRBD2 (5 bases). Trimming took 1 base from V and 5 from J, leaving 13 bases between them. CDR3 length: 15 amino acids. Germline V lookup: CDR1 LGHDT, CDR2 YNNKEL (reference sequence). CDR3 sequence (DNA): TGTGCCAGCAGCCAAGGGACCCCCGCGGGAGATACGCAGTATTTT. It encodes CASSQGTPAGDTQYF.

The J gene is TRBJ2-2, the V gene TRBV11-2; maybe TRBD1 (7 bases). V gave up 5 bases and J gave up 4 bases, with 14 bases separating them. CDR1 and CDR2 (germline): SGHAT, FQNNGV. This CDR3 contains 15 residues. In nucleotides, the CDR3 is TGTGCCAGCAGCGCGGGACAGTGGGGCACCGGGGAGCTGTTTTTT. Amino acids: CASSAGQWGTGELFF.

The rearrangement links TRBV2 to TRBJ1-6; the D gene is possibly TRBD1 (5 bases). V was pared by 4 bases and J by 4 bases, with 20 bases between. The CDR3 runs to 18 residues. CDR1 is SNHLY and CDR2 is FYNNEI in the germline V gene. The CDR3 sequence: CASSVGQLGGGYNSPLHF. As DNA, the CDR3 is TGTGCCAGCAGTGTCGGGCAGCTGGGGGGGGGATATAATTCACCCCTCCACTTT.

This clone showed up just once. This sequence joins TRBV30 and TRBJ2-3; tentatively, D is TRBD2 (5 bases). V dropped 5 bases and J dropped 5 bases, with 17 bases sitting between them. This CDR3 spans 14 amino acids. Germline values: CDR1 GTSNPN, CDR2 SVGIG (reference sequence). CDR3 amino acids: CAWGDYLARDTQYF. Written as DNA, the CDR3 is TGTGCCTGGGGTGACTACCTAGCAAGAGATACGCAGTATTTT.

The chain has TRBV5-4 and TRBJ2-5; the match to TRBD2 covers 8 bases. J was trimmed by 4 bases and V by 2 bases; bases with no gene match: 4. CDR3 length: 14 residues. Germline V gene data show CDR1 as SGHNT and CDR2 as YYREEE (reference sequence). CDR3 amino acids: CASSLTGGLETQYF. The CDR3 coding sequence is TGTGCCAGCAGCTTAACGGGAGGGTTAGAGACCCAGTACTTC. Using reference TRBV5-4 and TRBJ2-5 for the parts outside the CDR3, the full variable domain is ETGVTQSPTHLIKTRGQQVTLRCSSQSGHNTVSWYQQALGQGPQFIFQYYREEENGRGNFPPRFSGLQFPNYSSELNVNALELDDSALYLCASSLTGGLETQYFGPGTRLLVL.

A note on this clone: Relative to the germline gene, one junction end is altered; a read error may explain this. This chain joins TRBV5-1 and TRBJ2-5, with 7 bases lining up with TRBD1. Per germline, CDR1 SGHRS and CDR2 YFSETQ. CDR3 size: 17 residues. The CDR3 bases are TGCGCCAGCAGCTTGGGGACAGGCAGCCTCGTCCAAGCGACCCAGTACTTC. This sequence encodes CASSLGTGSLVQATQYF.

This chain connects TRBV2 to TRBJ1-5, with TRBD1 identical over 9 bases. The CDR3 spans 14 residues. V trimming: 4 bases; J trimming: 7 bases; junction bases outside the gene matches: 5. Germline values: CDR1 SNHLY, CDR2 FYNNEI. CDR3 DNA sequence: TGTGCCAGCAGTGTGGGGACAGGGAGGCAGCCCCAGCATTTT. This codes for CASSVGTGRQPQHF.

This chain links TRBV11-2 with TRBJ2-4, with TRBD2 as a possible D gene (6 bases). The CDR3 is made up of 16 amino acids. The germline V and J ends were trimmed by 4 bases and 5 bases, with 18 bases remaining between them. Germline values: CDR1 SGHAT, CDR2 FQNNGV. In DNA, the CDR3 is TGTGCCAGCAGCTCCCTTCTAGGGCGGGGACAAAACATTCAGTACTTC. This gives the protein CASSSLLGRGQNIQYF.

Only a few counts were recorded for this clone. The chain links TRBV7-3 to TRBJ1-2; 8 positions agree with TRBD1. Losses at the gene ends were 6 bases for V and 8 bases for J; bases not matched to a gene: 8. Per germline, CDR1 SGHTA and CDR2 FQGTGA. The CDR3 runs 13 residues. The CDR3 loop reads CASSSIRGLGYTF. The CDR3 nucleotides read TGTGCCAGCAGTTCAATCAGGGGGCTGGGCTACACCTTC.

The genes are TRBV6-5 and TRBJ1-5; weak D call: TRBD1 (6 bases). Between the trimmed V and J ends, which lost 11 bases and 5 bases, there was a span of 16 bases. CDR1 is MNHEY, CDR2 SVGAGI, per germline. This CDR3 comprises 13 residues. CDR3 loop: CAARGGRDQPQHF. The DNA of the CDR3 is TGTGCCGCACGGGGGGGGCGCGATCAGCCCCAGCATTTT.

This clone has a single count. Other nucleotide sequences from this sample produce the same CDR3. This chain connects TRBV7-9 to TRBJ1-1; 8 nucleotides align to TRBD1. This CDR3 is built from 14 residues. The germline V gene has CDR1 SEHNR and CDR2 FQNEAQ (reference sequence). Trimming at V came to 3 bases and at J to 3 bases, leaving 3 bases not matched to a gene. The CDR3: CASSLTGADTEAFF. The CDR3 nucleotides read TGTGCCAGCAGCTTGACAGGGGCGGACACTGAAGCTTTCTTT. Full variable domain (remainder filled in from reference TRBV7-9 and TRBJ1-1): DTGVSQNPRHKITKRGQNVTFRCDPISEHNRLYWYRQTLGQGPEFLTYFQNEAQLEKSRLLSDRFSAERPKGSFSTLEIQRTEQGDSAMYLCASSLTGADTEAFFGQGTRLTVV.

CDR3 in DNA: TGTGCCAGCAGCAAAGAGCGACGGGGCAATCAGCCCCAGCATTTT. Residues: CASSKERRGNQPQHF. The chain couples TRBV21-1 to TRBJ1-5. TRBV21-1 is designated a pseudogene. The length of the CDR3 is 15 residues.

For the CDR3, the DNA is TGTGCCAGCAGTAAGGACAGGGCAACAGATACGCAGTATTTT. Protein: CASSKDRATDTQYF. This chain connects TRBV2 to TRBJ2-3; 8 bases are shared with TRBD1. The CDR3 runs to 14 residues. Trimming cost V 5 bases and J 3 bases; bases outside gene matches: 4. Germline lookup yields CDR1 SNHLY and CDR2 FYNNEI. The full variable domain, its missing parts supplied by reference TRBV2 and TRBJ2-3, is EPEVTQTPSHQVTQMGQEVILRCVPISNHLYFYWYRQILGQKVEFLVSFYNNEISEKSEIFDDQFSVERPDGSNFTLKIRSTKLEDSAMYFCASSKDRATDTQYFGPGTRLTVL.

V is TRBV7-8 and J is TRBJ1-5, with D hard to call. Between the trimmed V and J ends, which lost 0 bases and 3 bases, there was a span of 15 bases. From germline, CDR1 is SGHVS and CDR2 FQNEAQ. CDR3 length: 17 amino acids. CDR3 protein: CASSLAPWERANQPQHF. The CDR3 DNA is TGTGCCAGCAGCTTAGCCCCATGGGAGAGGGCCAATCAGCCCCAGCATTTT.

This chain uses TRBV19 with TRBJ1-5, with D perhaps matching TRBD1 (6 bases). The CDR3 loop spans 15 amino acids. CDR1 is LNHDA, CDR2 SQIVND, per germline (reference sequence). Trimming took 3 bases from V and 3 from J, leaving 12 bases between them. The CDR3 is CASSIRDTLNQPQHF. CDR3 DNA sequence: TGTGCCAGTAGTATTCGGGACACCCTCAATCAGCCCCAGCATTTT.

The chain combines TRBV27 with TRBJ1-2, with 11 bases that match TRBD1. The CDR3 consists of 13 residues. The V segment lost 4 bases and the J segment 7 bases; nucleotides outside the gene matches: 2. Per the germline V gene, CDR1 is MNHEY and CDR2 is SMNVEV (reference sequence). The CDR3: CASSWGQGGGYTF. In nucleotides, the CDR3 is TGTGCCAGCAGTTGGGGACAGGGGGGTGGCTACACCTTC.